This TCR beta chain stems from a study of T cells in Graves' hyperthyroidism and ophthalmopathy. The blood sample dates from first hyperthyroidism diagnosis, preceding any ophthalmopathy symptoms. CDR3 length: 15 amino acids. V shed 5 bases, J shed 2 bases, and the junction held 5 bases outside the gene matches. Germline loops: CDR1 SGHNT, CDR2 YENEEA. The table lists this clonotype with many counts. RNA transcripts gave rise to amplified TCR beta CDR3 regions. When the TCR CDR3 underwent first-round RT-PCR, the HTBI primer set was used. TCRdb redid the calling of the multiplex PCR reads with MiXCR, one entry per CDR3 protein. The sample holds around 240,000 distinct CDR3 sequences, roughly 15% seen once.

This TCR was recovered from a middle-aged woman with Graves' hyperthyroidism that later progressed to Graves' ophthalmopathy. The rearrangement links TRBV11-3 to TRBJ2-1, with 8 bases lining up with TRBD2. The sequenced sample consisted of blood. In nucleotides, the CDR3 is TGTGCCAGCAGCCCACGGGGGGGTCCCTACAATGAGCAGTTCTTC. Translating it yields CASSPRGGPYNEQFF.